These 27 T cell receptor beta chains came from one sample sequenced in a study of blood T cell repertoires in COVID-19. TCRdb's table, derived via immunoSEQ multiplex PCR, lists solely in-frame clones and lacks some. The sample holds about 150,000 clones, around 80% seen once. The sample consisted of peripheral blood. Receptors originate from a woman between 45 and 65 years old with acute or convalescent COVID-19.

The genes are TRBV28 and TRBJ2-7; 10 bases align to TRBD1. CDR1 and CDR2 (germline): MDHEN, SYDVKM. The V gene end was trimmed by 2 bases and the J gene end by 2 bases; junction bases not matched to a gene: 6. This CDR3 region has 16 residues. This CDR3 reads CASSLRPGTGAYEQYF. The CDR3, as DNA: TGTGCCAGCAGTTTAAGGCCCGGGACAGGGGCCTACGAGCAGTACTTC.

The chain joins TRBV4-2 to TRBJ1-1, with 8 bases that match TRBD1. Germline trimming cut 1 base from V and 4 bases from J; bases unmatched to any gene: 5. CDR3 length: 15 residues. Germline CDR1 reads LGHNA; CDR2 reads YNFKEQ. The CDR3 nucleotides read TGTGCCAGCAGCCAAGCGGACAGGGCCAGCACTGAAGCTTTCTTT. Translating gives CASSQADRASTEAFF.

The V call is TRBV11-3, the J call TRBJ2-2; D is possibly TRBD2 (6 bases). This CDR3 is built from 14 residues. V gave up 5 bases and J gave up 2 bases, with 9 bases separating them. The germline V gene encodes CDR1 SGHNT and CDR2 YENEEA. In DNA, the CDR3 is TGTGCCAGCAGCCCAGGACTAAACACCGGGGAGCTGTTTTTT. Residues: CASSPGLNTGELFF.

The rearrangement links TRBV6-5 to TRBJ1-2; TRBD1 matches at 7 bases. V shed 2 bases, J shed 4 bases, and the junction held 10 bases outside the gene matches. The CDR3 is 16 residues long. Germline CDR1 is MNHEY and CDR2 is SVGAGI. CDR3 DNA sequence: TGTGCCAGCAGTTACGAAGGGACAGCGAACCGCTATGGCTACACCTTC. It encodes CASSYEGTANRYGYTF.

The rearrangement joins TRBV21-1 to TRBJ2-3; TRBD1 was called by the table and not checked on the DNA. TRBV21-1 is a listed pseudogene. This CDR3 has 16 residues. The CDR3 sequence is CASPYPTGWGLDTQYF. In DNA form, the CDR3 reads TGTGCCAGCCCCTACCCGACAGGGTGGGGGCTAGATACGCAGTATTTT.

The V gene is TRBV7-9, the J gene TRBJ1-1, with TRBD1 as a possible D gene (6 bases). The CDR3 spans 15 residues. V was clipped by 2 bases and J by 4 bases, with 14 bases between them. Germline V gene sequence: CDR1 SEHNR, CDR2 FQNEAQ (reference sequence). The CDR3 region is CASSLWTAGGTEAFF. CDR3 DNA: TGTGCCAGCAGCTTATGGACAGCTGGGGGCACTGAAGCTTTCTTT.

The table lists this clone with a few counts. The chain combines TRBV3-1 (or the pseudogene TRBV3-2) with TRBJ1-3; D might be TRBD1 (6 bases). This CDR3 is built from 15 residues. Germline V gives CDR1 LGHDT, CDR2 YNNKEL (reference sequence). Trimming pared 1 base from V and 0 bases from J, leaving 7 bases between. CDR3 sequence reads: CASSQGRGSGNTIYF. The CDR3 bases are TGTGCCAGCAGCCAAGGCAGGGGCTCTGGAAACACCATATATTTT.

DNA for the CDR3: TGTGCCAGCAGCCCGTTAGGAGGACTAGGGAACACCGGGGAGCTGTTTTTT. Translated, it gives CASSPLGGLGNTGELFF. The J gene is TRBJ2-2, the V gene TRBV9, with TRBD2 matching over 7 bases. The CDR3 consists of 17 residues. V was pared by 4 bases and J by 1 base, with 10 bases of the junction left unmatched. The germline V gene encodes CDR1 SGDLS and CDR2 YYNGEE.

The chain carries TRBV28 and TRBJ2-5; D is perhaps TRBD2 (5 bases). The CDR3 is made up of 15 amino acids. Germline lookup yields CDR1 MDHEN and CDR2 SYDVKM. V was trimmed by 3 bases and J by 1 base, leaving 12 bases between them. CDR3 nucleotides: TGTGCCAGCAGTTTCTCCGGACTCCCCCAAGAGACCCAGTACTTC. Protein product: CASSFSGLPQETQYF.

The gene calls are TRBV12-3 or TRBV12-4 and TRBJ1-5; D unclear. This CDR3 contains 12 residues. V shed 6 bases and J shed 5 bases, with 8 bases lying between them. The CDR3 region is CASSLIYQPQHF. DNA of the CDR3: TGTGCCAGCAGCCTTATATATCAGCCCCAGCATTTT.

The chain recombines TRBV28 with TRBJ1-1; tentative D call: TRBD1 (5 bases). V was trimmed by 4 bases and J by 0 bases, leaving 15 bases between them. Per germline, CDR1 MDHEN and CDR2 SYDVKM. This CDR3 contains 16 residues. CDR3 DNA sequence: TGTGCCAGCAGTTGGGGGGGAACAGCTTTGAACACTGAAGCTTTCTTT. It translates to CASSWGGTALNTEAFF.

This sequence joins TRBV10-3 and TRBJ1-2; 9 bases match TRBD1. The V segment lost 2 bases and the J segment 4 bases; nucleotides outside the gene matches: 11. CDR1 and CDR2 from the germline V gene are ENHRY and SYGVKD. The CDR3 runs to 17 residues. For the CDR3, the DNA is TGTGCCATCAGTGAGCCAAATAAGGGACAGGGCCTCTATGGCTACACCTTC. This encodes CAISEPNKGQGLYGYTF.

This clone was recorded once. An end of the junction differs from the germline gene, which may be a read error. The CDR3 DNA follows: TGTGCCAGCAGCCTAGCTAGCGCCGCCTACAATGAGCAGTTCTTC. Translation gives CASSLASAAYNEQFF. The chain couples TRBV7-2 to TRBJ2-1; maybe TRBD2 (6 bases). The CDR3 consists of 15 residues. CDR1 and CDR2 from the germline V gene are SGHTA and FQGNSA.

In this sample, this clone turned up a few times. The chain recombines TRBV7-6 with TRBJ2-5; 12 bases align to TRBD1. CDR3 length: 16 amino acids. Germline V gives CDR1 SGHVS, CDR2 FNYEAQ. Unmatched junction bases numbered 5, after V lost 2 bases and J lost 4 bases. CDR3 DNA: TGTGCCAGCAGCTTACCGGGACAGGGGGCGGGAGAGACCCAGTACTTC. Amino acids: CASSLPGQGAGETQYF.

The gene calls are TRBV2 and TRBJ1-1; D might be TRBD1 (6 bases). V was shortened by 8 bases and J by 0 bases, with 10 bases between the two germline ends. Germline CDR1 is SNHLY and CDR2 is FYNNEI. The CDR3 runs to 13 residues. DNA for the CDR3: TGTGCCAGCTACAGGGAAATGAACACTGAAGCTTTCTTT. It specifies CASYREMNTEAFF.

CDR3 in DNA: TGTGCCAGCAGCTTAGCGTTTGGCGGGGGGGCGGATACGCAGTATTTT. Amino acid sequence: CASSLAFGGGADTQYF. The chain has TRBV7-2 and TRBJ2-3; the match to TRBD2 covers 9 bases. After removal of 0 bases from V and 6 bases from J, the junction contained 7 bases not matched to a gene. The CDR3 spans 16 residues. Germline V lookup: CDR1 SGHTA, CDR2 FQGNSA.

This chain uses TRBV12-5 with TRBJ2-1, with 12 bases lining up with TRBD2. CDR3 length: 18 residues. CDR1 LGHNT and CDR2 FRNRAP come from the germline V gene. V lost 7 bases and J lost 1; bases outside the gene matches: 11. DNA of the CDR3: TGTGCTAGTGAGACAACTAGCGGGGGGCCCGAGTCCTACAATGAGCAGTTCTTC. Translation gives CASETTSGGPESYNEQFF.

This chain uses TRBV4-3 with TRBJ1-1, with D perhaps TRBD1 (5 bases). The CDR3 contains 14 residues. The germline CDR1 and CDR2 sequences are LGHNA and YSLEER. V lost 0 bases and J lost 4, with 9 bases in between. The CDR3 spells CASSQDRGTTEAFF. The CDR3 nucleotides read TGCGCCAGCAGCCAAGATCGGGGGACCACTGAAGCTTTCTTT.

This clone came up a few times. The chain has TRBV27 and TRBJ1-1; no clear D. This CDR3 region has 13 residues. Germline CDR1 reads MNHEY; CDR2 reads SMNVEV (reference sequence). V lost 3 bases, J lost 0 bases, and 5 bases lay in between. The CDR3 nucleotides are TGTGCCAGCAGTTTCCGTATGAACACTGAAGCTTTCTTT. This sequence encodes CASSFRMNTEAFF.

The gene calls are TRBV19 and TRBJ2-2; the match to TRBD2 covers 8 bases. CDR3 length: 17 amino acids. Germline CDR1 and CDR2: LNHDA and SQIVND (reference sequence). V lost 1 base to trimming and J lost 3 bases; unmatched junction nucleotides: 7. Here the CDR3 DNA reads TGTGCCAGTAGTATAGGCCCTGGGCGGGGGGACACCGGGGAGCTGTTTTTT. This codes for CASSIGPGRGDTGELFF.

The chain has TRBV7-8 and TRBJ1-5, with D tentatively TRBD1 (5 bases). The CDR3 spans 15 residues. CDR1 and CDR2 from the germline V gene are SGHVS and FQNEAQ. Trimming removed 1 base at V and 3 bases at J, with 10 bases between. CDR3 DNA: TGTGCCAGCAGCTTAGAGGGGAGGGACAATCAGCCCCAGCATTTT. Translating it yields CASSLEGRDNQPQHF.

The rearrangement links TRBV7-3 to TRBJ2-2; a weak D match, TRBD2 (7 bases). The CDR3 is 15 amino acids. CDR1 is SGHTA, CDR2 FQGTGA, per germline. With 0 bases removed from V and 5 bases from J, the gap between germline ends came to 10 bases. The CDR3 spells CASSLTGGPTGELFF. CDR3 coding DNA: TGTGCCAGCAGCTTAACCGGGGGGCCAACCGGGGAGCTGTTTTTT.

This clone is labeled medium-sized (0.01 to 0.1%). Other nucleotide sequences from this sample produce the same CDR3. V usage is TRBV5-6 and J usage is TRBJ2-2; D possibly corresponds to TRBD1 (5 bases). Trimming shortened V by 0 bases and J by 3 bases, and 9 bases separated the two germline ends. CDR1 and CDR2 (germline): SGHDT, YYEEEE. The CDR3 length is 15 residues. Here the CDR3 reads CASSLVQGDTGELFF. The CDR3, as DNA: TGTGCCAGCAGCTTGGTCCAGGGTGACACCGGGGAGCTGTTTTTT.

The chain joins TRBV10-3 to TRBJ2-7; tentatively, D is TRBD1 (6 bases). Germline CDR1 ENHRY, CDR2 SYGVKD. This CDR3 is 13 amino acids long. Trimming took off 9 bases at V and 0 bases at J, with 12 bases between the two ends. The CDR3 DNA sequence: TGTGCCATAGGACAGACACTCTCCTACGAGCAGTACTTC. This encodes CAIGQTLSYEQYF.

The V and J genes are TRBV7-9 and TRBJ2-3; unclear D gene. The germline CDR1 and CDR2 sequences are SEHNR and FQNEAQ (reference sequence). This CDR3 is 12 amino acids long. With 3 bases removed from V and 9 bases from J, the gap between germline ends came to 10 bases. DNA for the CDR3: TGTGCCAGCAGCTTCGGAACCGGGACGCAGTATTTT. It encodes CASSFGTGTQYF.

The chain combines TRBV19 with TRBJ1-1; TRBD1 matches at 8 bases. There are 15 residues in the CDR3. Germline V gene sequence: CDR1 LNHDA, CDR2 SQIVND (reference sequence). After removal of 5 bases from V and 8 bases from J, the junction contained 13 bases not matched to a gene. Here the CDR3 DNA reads TGTGCCAGTAGTCCCTCCGGGACAGGCACTATCGAAGCTTTCTTT. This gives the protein CASSPSGTGTIEAFF.

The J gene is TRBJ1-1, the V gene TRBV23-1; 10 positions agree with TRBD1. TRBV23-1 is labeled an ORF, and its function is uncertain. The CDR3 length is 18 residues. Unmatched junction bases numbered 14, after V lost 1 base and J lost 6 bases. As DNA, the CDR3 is TGCGCCAGCAGTCAATGGGTGACCGGGACAGGGGTGTGCGCTGAAGCTTTCTTT. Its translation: CASSQWVTGTGVCAEAFF.